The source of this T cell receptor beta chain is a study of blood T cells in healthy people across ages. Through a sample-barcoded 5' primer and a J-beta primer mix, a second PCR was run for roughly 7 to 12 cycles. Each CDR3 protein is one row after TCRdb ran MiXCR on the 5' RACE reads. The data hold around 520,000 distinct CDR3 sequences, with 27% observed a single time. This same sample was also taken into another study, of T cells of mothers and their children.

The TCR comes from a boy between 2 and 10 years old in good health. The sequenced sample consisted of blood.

The CDR3 spells CAGGAGYEQYF. CDR3 in DNA: TGTGCGGGAGGGGCTGGGTACGAGCAGTACTTC. The V call is TRBV7-8, the J call TRBJ2-7; 7 nucleotides align to TRBD2. Germline V gene data show CDR1 as SGHVS and CDR2 as FQNEAQ. This CDR3 is 11 amino acids long.